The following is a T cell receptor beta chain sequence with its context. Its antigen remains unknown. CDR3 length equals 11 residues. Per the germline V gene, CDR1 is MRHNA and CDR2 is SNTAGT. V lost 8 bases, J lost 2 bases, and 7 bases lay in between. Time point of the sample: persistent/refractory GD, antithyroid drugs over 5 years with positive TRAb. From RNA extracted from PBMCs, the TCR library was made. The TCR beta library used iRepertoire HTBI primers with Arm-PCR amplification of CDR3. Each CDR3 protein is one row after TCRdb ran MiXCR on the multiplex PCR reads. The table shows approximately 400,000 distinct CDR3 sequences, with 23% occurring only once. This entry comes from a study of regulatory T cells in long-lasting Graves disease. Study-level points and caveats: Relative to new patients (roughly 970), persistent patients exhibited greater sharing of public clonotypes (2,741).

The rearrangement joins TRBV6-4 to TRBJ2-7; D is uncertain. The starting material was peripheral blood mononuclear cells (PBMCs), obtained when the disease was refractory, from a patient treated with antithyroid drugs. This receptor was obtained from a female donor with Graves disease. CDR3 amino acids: CASLKAYEQYF. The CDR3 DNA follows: TGTGCCAGCCTTAAAGCCTACGAGCAGTACTTC.